The text below deals with one T cell receptor (beta chain). V shed 5 bases and J 3 bases; nucleotides not matched to a gene: 3. Germline CDR1 and CDR2: SGHTA and FQGNSA. The CDR3 spans 13 residues. This sample was included in a study of blood T cell repertoires in COVID-19. As for the study in general: T cells, B-cell-depleted T cells, or PBMCs supplied cDNA or gDNA.

Per the original methods: Researchers report that nucleated cell counts were estimated from reference gene primer amplification. Profiling relied on immunoSEQ multiplex PCR, and the TCRdb table lists in-frame clones only, not all of them. V, J and clone size were drawn from that table, and D and trimming were deduced from the DNA. The sample yields around 250,000 clones, approximately 82% seen once. The specimen sequenced was peripheral blood. The source of this sequence is a woman older than 75 with acute or convalescent COVID-19. The chain combines TRBV7-2 with TRBJ1-2; 7 bases line up with TRBD1. CDR3 residues: CASSTDRDYGYTF. CDR3 in DNA: TGTGCCAGCAGCACCGACAGGGACTATGGCTACACCTTC. Looking up the rest from reference TRBV7-2 and TRBJ1-2 gives the full variable domain: GAGVSQSPSNKVTEKGKDVELRCDPISGHTALYWYRQSLGQGLEFLIYFQGNSAPDKSGLPSDRFSAERTGGSVSTLTIQRTQQEDSAVYLCASSTDRDYGYTFGSGTRLTVV.